Following are 22 T cell receptor beta chains from one sample sequenced in a study of blood T cell repertoires in COVID-19. Produced via immunoSEQ multiplex PCR; TCRdb's table is partial and in-frame only. The sample holds 150,000 to 250,000 clones; around 79% are singletons and the top ten take around 6%. Sequenced input: peripheral blood. These TCRs come from a woman aged 40 to 50 with COVID-19, enrolled during active disease.

This rearrangement joins TRBV5-1 to TRBJ2-2; 12 positions agree with TRBD2. The CDR3 spans 16 residues. Losses at the gene ends were 0 bases for V and 7 bases for J; bases not matched to a gene: 4. Per germline, CDR1 SGHRS and CDR2 YFSETQ. In DNA form, the CDR3 reads TGCGCCAGCAGCTTGGCCAAGACTAGCGGGAGCGGGGAGCTGTTTTTT. This gives the protein CASSLAKTSGSGELFF.

This clone showed up just once. The rearrangement uses TRBV4-2 and TRBJ2-1; 11 bases match TRBD2. V shed 4 bases and J 7 bases; nucleotides not matched to a gene: 12. The germline V gene has CDR1 LGHNA and CDR2 YNFKEQ. This CDR3 region has 17 residues. CDR3 loop: CASSPSLSGGAENEQFF. CDR3 nucleotide sequence: TGTGCCAGCAGCCCTTCCCTTAGCGGGGGGGCGGAAAATGAGCAGTTCTTC.

V gene TRBV7-9 combines with J gene TRBJ1-4, with TRBD1 identical over 7 bases. CDR3 length equals 16 residues. CDR1 and CDR2 from the germline V gene are SEHNR and FQNEAQ (reference sequence). V dropped 1 base and J dropped 4; count of bases not matched to a gene: 6. The CDR3 is CASSLGGTDNNEKLFF. The CDR3, as DNA: TGTGCCAGCAGCTTAGGGGGGACAGACAATAATGAAAAACTGTTTTTT. The full variable domain, in which reference TRBV7-9 and TRBJ1-4 provide the parts outside the CDR3, is DTGVSQNPRHKITKRGQNVTFRCDPISEHNRLYWYRQTLGQGPEFLTYFQNEAQLEKSRLLSDRFSAERPKGSFSTLEIQRTEQGDSAMYLCASSLGGTDNNEKLFFGSGTQLSVL.

The chain is built from TRBV11-2 and TRBJ2-7; 9 bases agree with TRBD2. V lost 3 bases to trimming and J lost 1 base; unmatched junction nucleotides: 4. Germline CDR1 reads SGHAT; CDR2 reads FQNNGV. The CDR3 spans 15 residues. CDR3 in DNA: TGTGCCAGCAGCTTTTATAGCGGGAGTTCCTACGAGCAGTACTTC. Its translation: CASSFYSGSSYEQYF.

The chain carries TRBV2 and TRBJ1-2; D possibly corresponds to TRBD1 (5 bases). Germline loops: CDR1 SNHLY, CDR2 FYNNEI. The V end was cut by 6 bases, the J end by 0 bases, with 11 bases between. This CDR3 contains 14 residues. This chain's CDR3 is CASRQGTTNYGYTF. DNA for the CDR3: TGTGCCAGCAGGCAGGGAACCACTAACTATGGCTACACCTTC.

The chain couples TRBV5-1 to TRBJ2-3; D unclear. CDR1 is SGHRS, CDR2 YFSETQ, per germline. CDR3 length: 10 amino acids. V lost 6 bases to trimming and J lost 5 bases, with 4 bases between them. The CDR3, as DNA: TGCGCCAGCACCGGAGATACGCAGTATTTT. Translating gives CASTGDTQYF.

The V and J genes are TRBV6-5 and TRBJ1-1; no firm D call. V was pared by 7 bases and J by 1 base, with 7 bases between. The V gene's germline CDR1 is MNHEY and CDR2 SVGAGI. The CDR3 runs 12 residues. In nucleotides, the CDR3 is TGTGCCAGCAAACGGGGGAACACTGAAGCTTTCTTT. This codes for CASKRGNTEAFF.

This clone was seen only once. The chain has TRBV3-1 (or the pseudogene TRBV3-2) and TRBJ1-5; D uncertain. V was trimmed by 0 bases and J by 0 bases, leaving 3 bases between them. Germline values: CDR1 LGHDT, CDR2 YNNKEL (reference sequence). This CDR3 has 14 residues. CDR3 DNA: TGTGCCAGCAGCCAAGATTATAGCAATCAGCCCCAGCATTTT. This encodes CASSQDYSNQPQHF.

The chain recombines TRBV10-2 with TRBJ2-7; the match to TRBD2 covers 8 bases. CDR3 length: 13 amino acids. From germline, CDR1 is WSHSY and CDR2 SAAADI. V shed 6 bases and J 6 bases; nucleotides not matched to a gene: 7. CDR3 sequence reads: CASSTSGWGEQYF. CDR3 coding DNA: TGCGCCAGCAGCACTAGCGGTTGGGGCGAGCAGTACTTC.

V usage is TRBV10-2 and J usage is TRBJ2-4; D is possibly TRBD2 (5 bases). V was cut by 1 base and J by 9 bases, with 13 bases left in between. Germline V gene lookup returns CDR1 WSHSY and CDR2 SAAADI. The CDR3 spans 14 residues. The CDR3 is CASSEWETSGIQYF. The CDR3 nucleotides are TGCGCCAGCAGTGAGTGGGAGACGTCGGGCATTCAGTACTTC.

The count of this clone is one. The chain is built from TRBV5-1 and TRBJ1-5, with D maybe TRBD1 (5 bases). V gave up 0 bases and J gave up 6 bases, with 16 bases separating them. The length of the CDR3 is 16 residues. CDR1 is SGHRS, CDR2 YFSETQ, per germline. CDR3 residues: CASSLALGSGGQPQHF. CDR3 nucleotides: TGCGCCAGCAGCTTGGCCTTGGGATCGGGGGGTCAGCCCCAGCATTTT.

The chain couples TRBV19 to TRBJ2-3; D is perhaps TRBD2 (5 bases). Looked up from germline, CDR1 is LNHDA and CDR2 is SQIVND (reference sequence). Between the trimmed V and J ends, which lost 2 bases and 1 base, there was a span of 10 bases. This CDR3 spans 15 amino acids. The CDR3 bases are TGTGCCAGTAGTATAAGCGGTCAGCGCACAGATACGCAGTATTTT. Translated: CASSISGQRTDTQYF.

The chain carries TRBV5-1 and TRBJ2-7; TRBD2 aligns across 8 bases. Germline assignment: CDR1 SGHRS and CDR2 YFSETQ. V gave up 5 bases and J gave up 3 bases; unmatched junction bases: 10. The CDR3 has 15 amino acids. CDR3 amino acids: CASSPPGTRYYEQYF. CDR3 coding DNA: TGCGCCAGCAGTCCCCCCGGGACTAGGTACTACGAGCAGTACTTC.

V and J are TRBV6-5 and TRBJ2-7, with a tentative D call TRBD2 (6 bases). This CDR3 is built from 14 residues. CDR1 and CDR2 from the germline V gene are MNHEY and SVGAGI. V was pared by 0 bases and J by 2 bases, with 8 bases between. CDR3 region: CASSYSREAYEQYF. The CDR3 DNA is TGTGCCAGCAGTTACTCGCGGGAAGCCTACGAGCAGTACTTC.

This clone was seen a few times. This chain connects TRBV5-6 to TRBJ1-2; TRBD1 matches 9 bases. With V trimmed by 4 bases and J by 4 bases, 8 bases remained unmatched. Germline CDR1 SGHDT, CDR2 YYEEEE. The CDR3 is made up of 15 amino acids. This chain's CDR3 is CASSAQGTGTYGYTF. CDR3 sequence (DNA): TGTGCCAGCAGCGCCCAGGGGACAGGGACCTATGGCTACACCTTC.

This sequence joins TRBV7-8 and TRBJ1-3; D is ambiguous. The CDR3 consists of 14 residues. V was clipped by 4 bases and J by 0 bases, with 7 bases between them. Germline V gives CDR1 SGHVS, CDR2 FQNEAQ. The CDR3 reads CASSYQASGNTIYF. The CDR3 DNA reads as TGTGCCAGCAGCTATCAGGCCTCTGGAAACACCATATATTTT.

CDR3 DNA sequence: TGCGCCAGCAGCCGAGGGTCAGGACTGGGGGAGACCCAGTACTTC. This translates into CASSRGSGLGETQYF. The chain has TRBV5-1 and TRBJ2-5; possible D gene TRBD2, 5 bases. CDR1 and CDR2 from the germline V gene are SGHRS and YFSETQ. The CDR3 is 15 amino acids. V lost 4 bases and J lost 5, with 18 bases in between.

V usage is TRBV7-9 and J usage is TRBJ2-7; 9 nucleotides agree with TRBD1. From germline, CDR1 is SEHNR and CDR2 FQNEAQ (reference sequence). The CDR3 is 13 amino acids. V shed 4 bases, J shed 5 bases, and the junction held 3 bases outside the gene matches. CDR3 amino acids: CASSWGQGDEQYF. The CDR3 nucleotides are TGTGCCAGCAGCTGGGGACAGGGCGACGAGCAGTACTTC. Variable domain in full (rest from reference TRBV7-9 and TRBJ2-7): DTGVSQNPRHKITKRGQNVTFRCDPISEHNRLYWYRQTLGQGPEFLTYFQNEAQLEKSRLLSDRFSAERPKGSFSTLEIQRTEQGDSAMYLCASSWGQGDEQYFGPGTRLTVT.

The J gene is TRBJ2-1, the V gene TRBV7-2, with 9 bases fitting TRBD2. The CDR3 sequence is 13 residues long. The germline V gene encodes CDR1 SGHTA and CDR2 FQGNSA. V lost 4 bases to trimming and J lost 7 bases; unmatched junction nucleotides: 2. DNA for the CDR3: TGTGCCAGCAGCTCTAGCGGGATGAATGAGCAGTTCTTC. Translation: CASSSSGMNEQFF.

This rearrangement joins TRBV30 to TRBJ1-2; no reliable D call. Germline V lookup: CDR1 GTSNPN, CDR2 SVGIG (reference sequence). Trimming removed 2 bases from V and 6 bases from J, with 10 bases in between. CDR3 size: 12 residues. Here the CDR3 reads CAWSSSRDGYTF. CDR3 in DNA: TGTGCCTGGAGTTCCTCTCGGGATGGCTACACCTTC.

The V call is TRBV7-2, the J call TRBJ1-2; TRBD1 aligns across 11 bases. Germline V lookup: CDR1 SGHTA, CDR2 FQGNSA. The CDR3 has 15 amino acids. V lost 5 bases, J lost 6 bases, and 8 bases stayed unmatched. The CDR3 nucleotides are TGTGCCAGCAGCCCCCGACTGGGACAGGGGGATGGCTACACCTTC. Encoded protein: CASSPRLGQGDGYTF.

The V and J genes are TRBV19 and TRBJ2-6; D gene uncertain. Looked up from germline, CDR1 is LNHDA and CDR2 is SQIVND (reference sequence). CDR3 size: 19 residues. V was shortened by 7 bases and J by 1 base, with 23 bases between the two germline ends. The CDR3 reads CASTPTWAGRVSGANVLTF. The CDR3 DNA sequence: TGTGCCAGTACGCCTACTTGGGCAGGTAGAGTTTCTGGGGCCAACGTCCTGACTTTC.